This record looks at one TCR beta chain sequence and its context. What it recognizes is unknown. Germline V CDR1 and CDR2: SGHDT, YYEEEE. Trimming removed 2 bases at V and 7 bases at J, with 4 bases between. This CDR3 comprises 12 residues. This specimen comes from a study of a mutant IDH1 vaccine in newly diagnosed glioma. Study conclusions and caveats: Changes in top peripheral clonotypes did not appear linked to pseudoprogression. Vaccination induced immune responses in about 93% of patients.

Noted time point: week 11, during vaccination. Vaccination comprised doses that each held 300 ug of mutant IDH1 20-mer peptide, plus topical imiquimod. Produced via immunoSEQ multiplex PCR; TCRdb's table is partial and in-frame only. The sample holds fewer than 70,000 clones; around 80% are singletons and the top ten take around 3.5%. Source: PBMCs, taken from a glioma patient whose treatment included an IDH1 peptide vaccine. This receptor was obtained from a man between 25 and 39 years old with glioma. This rearrangement joins TRBV5-6 to TRBJ1-6; D is undetermined. The CDR3 spells CASSFRNSPLHF. The CDR3 DNA sequence: TGTGCCAGCAGCTTTCGGAATTCACCCCTCCACTTT.